The clone carrying this T cell receptor beta chain was recorded only once. CDR3 size: 16 residues. V lost 0 bases, J lost 5 bases, and 7 bases stayed unmatched. CDR1 is MGHRA and CDR2 is YSYEKL in the germline V gene. Some clones are missing from TCRdb's copy, which holds only in-frame ones; the method was immunoSEQ multiplex PCR. Of some 100,000 clones in the sample, 80% to 90% were seen once. This sample is part of a study of OX40 agonist ivuxolimab in advanced cancers. This clonotype originated in an adult with an advanced solid tumor such as melanoma, head and neck, liver or kidney cancer. The specimen comprised CD4+ or CD8+ T cells sorted from blood, sampled in a trial of the OX40 agonist ivuxolimab. The J gene is TRBJ2-1, the V gene TRBV4-1; 7 bases line up with TRBD1. CDR3 sequence: CASSQDMTGRNNEQFF. CDR3 bases: TGCGCCAGCAGCCAAGATATGACAGGGCGGAACAATGAGCAGTTCTTC.